The rows below give T cell receptor beta chains drawn from one sample of a study of blood T cell repertoires in COVID-19. TCRdb's copy holds only in-frame clones and misses some; the assay was immunoSEQ multiplex PCR. The repertoire includes 300,000 or so clones, less than 90% of them detected once, and more than 0.9% sits in the top ten. Sequencing used PBMCs or T cells enriched from blood (not recorded which). Source of these receptors: a woman aged 25 to 39 who had recovered from COVID-19. The CDR3 runs from the conserved cysteine through the conserved F or W. D genes are given only for firm matches. A clone size is listed for some rows: how often the clone was seen (once, few, many), or a class if it is expanded.

CASSLLGGQGTYEQYF,TRBD1,.,TRBV6-2/TRBV6-3,TRBJ2-7
CASTGGVGNTIYF,.,.,TRBV2,TRBJ1-3
CASSFTGGDYGYTF,TRBD1,.,TRBV5-1,TRBJ1-2
CATSNPSSGANVLTF,.,.,TRBV15,TRBJ2-6
CASSLTSGSSYEQYF,.,.,TRBV5-1,TRBJ2-7
CASSFPRGHMNTEAFF,TRBD1,.,TRBV11-3,TRBJ1-1
CASSTGDYGYTF,.,.,TRBV7-9,TRBJ1-2
CASSLGGQASGAPLHF,TRBD1,.,TRBV7-8,TRBJ1-6
CASSTGLLGYTF,.,.,TRBV3-1/TRBV3-2,TRBJ1-2
CASSLDRVSDTQYF,TRBD1,.,TRBV27,TRBJ2-3
CASSSGSYEQYF,.,.,TRBV12-3/TRBV12-4,TRBJ2-7
CASSPTARTDTQYF,.,.,TRBV9,TRBJ2-3
CASSSPYEQYF,.,.,TRBV27,TRBJ2-7
CASSSTGNSPLHF,.,.,TRBV7-6,TRBJ1-6
CASSADSTGELFF,.,.,TRBV5-1,TRBJ2-2
CAWERTGGWNTEAFF,TRBD1,.,TRBV30,TRBJ1-1
CASSTGTDYGYTF,TRBD1,.,TRBV12-3/TRBV12-4,TRBJ1-2
CACQGLDYGYTF,.,once,TRBV30,TRBJ1-2
CASSPTGLQGYEQYF,.,.,TRBV5-6,TRBJ2-7
CASSPYLNSPLHF,.,.,TRBV7-9,TRBJ1-6
CASSSLAGGPYEQYF,TRBD2,.,TRBV6-5,TRBJ2-7
CASSSVAESTDTQYF,.,.,TRBV5-5,TRBJ2-3
CASSYLSVADTDTQYF,.,.,TRBV6-2/TRBV6-3,TRBJ2-3
CASSYSSAGNTGELFF,.,.,TRBV6-5,TRBJ2-2
CASSQGVNPRGNYNEQFF,TRBD2,.,TRBV3-1/TRBV3-2,TRBJ2-1
CASSLDAILGRGQGYTF,.,.,TRBV7-8,TRBJ1-2
CAWSVRSNYGYTF,.,once,TRBV30,TRBJ1-2
CASSTGQVNTEAFF,TRBD1,.,TRBV19,TRBJ1-1
CASSPRGVRDTQYF,TRBD2,.,TRBV7-9,TRBJ2-3
CASSLAAGPGQPQHF,.,few,TRBV27,TRBJ1-5
CASSPRTGQYNEQFF,TRBD1,.,TRBV11-2,TRBJ2-1
CASSLLLPQNTEAFF,.,.,TRBV7-9,TRBJ1-1
CASSDPVVSPGLAGENSYEQYF,TRBD2,.,TRBV6-4,TRBJ2-7
CASSENSQSYEQYF,.,.,TRBV6-1,TRBJ2-7
CASSQHRDRGRLSNQPQHF,TRBD1,.,TRBV14,TRBJ1-5
CASSFGTGGTGELFF,TRBD1,.,TRBV11-2,TRBJ2-2
CASIRGVGGGNEQYF,.,.,TRBV5-5,TRBJ2-7
CATSSGDSANYGYTF,TRBD1,.,TRBV15,TRBJ1-2
CASSFGTGNYGYTF,.,.,TRBV7-9,TRBJ1-2
CASSAGTGGFLYGYTF,TRBD1,once,TRBV3-1/TRBV3-2,TRBJ1-2
CASTRRQGRILDGYTF,TRBD1,.,TRBV7-8,TRBJ1-2
CASDPGQNYGYTF,.,.,TRBV6-5,TRBJ1-2
CSVGTGDNSPLHF,TRBD1,.,TRBV29-1,TRBJ1-6
CASSVVPDISGNTIYF,.,few,TRBV9,TRBJ1-3
CASRQGSWGNTIYF,.,.,TRBV6-5,TRBJ1-3
CASSSGGSGANVLTF,TRBD1,.,TRBV7-2,TRBJ2-6
CASSKGSGTGLGYEQYF,.,once,TRBV27,TRBJ2-7